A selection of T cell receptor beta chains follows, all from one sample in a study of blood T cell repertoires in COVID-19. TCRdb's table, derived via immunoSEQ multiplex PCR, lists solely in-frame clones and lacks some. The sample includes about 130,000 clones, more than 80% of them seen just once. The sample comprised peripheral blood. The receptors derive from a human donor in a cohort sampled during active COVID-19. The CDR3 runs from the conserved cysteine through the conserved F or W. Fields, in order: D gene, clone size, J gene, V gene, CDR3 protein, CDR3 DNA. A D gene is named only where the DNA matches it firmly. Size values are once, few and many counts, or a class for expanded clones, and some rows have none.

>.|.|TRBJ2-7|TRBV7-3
CASSLSRNYEQYF
TGTGCCAGCAGCTTAAGTAGAAACTACGAGCAGTACTTC
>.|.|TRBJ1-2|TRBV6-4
CASSDGLWGYTF
TGTGCCAGCAGTGACGGGCTCTGGGGCTACACCTTC
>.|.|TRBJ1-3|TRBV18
CASSPYKTAGNTIYF
TGTGCCAGCTCACCCTACAAAACAGCTGGAAACACCATATATTTT
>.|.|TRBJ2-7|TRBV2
CASGVDSGYEQYF
TGTGCCAGCGGGGTGGACAGTGGCTACGAGCAGTACTTC
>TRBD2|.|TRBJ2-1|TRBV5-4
CASRDPRGAYNEQFF
TGTGCCAGCAGAGATCCCCGGGGGGCCTACAATGAGCAGTTCTTC
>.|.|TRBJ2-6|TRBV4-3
CASSPSEGSGANVLTF
TGCGCCAGCAGCCCTAGCGAGGGTTCTGGGGCCAACGTCCTGACTTTC
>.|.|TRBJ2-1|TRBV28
CASRTYGGTRIHEQFF
TGTGCCAGCAGAACTTATGGCGGGACCCGAATACATGAGCAGTTCTTC
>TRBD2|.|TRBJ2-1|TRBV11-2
CASSLATAGGYYNEQFF
TGTGCCAGCAGCTTAGCTACGGCGGGGGGTTACTACAATGAGCAGTTCTTC
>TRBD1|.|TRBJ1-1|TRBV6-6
CASREGQGAFF
TGTGCCAGCAGAGAGGGACAGGGGGCTTTCTTT
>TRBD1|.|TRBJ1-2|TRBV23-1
CASSQWPGQGGGGYTF
TGCGCCAGCAGTCAATGGCCGGGACAGGGGGGTGGCGGCTACACCTTC
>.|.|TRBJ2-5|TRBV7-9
CASSLRLKETQYF
TGTGCCAGCAGCTTAAGACTAAAAGAGACCCAGTACTTC
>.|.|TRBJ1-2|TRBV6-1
CASSEVSYGYTF
TGTGCCAGCAGTGAAGTTAGCTATGGCTACACCTTC
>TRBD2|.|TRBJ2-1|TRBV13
CASTAGLFDEQFF
TGTGCCAGCACTGCGGGACTATTTGATGAGCAGTTCTTC
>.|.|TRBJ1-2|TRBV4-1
CASSQDMGTVYGYTF
TGCGCCAGCAGCCAAGATATGGGGACTGTTTATGGCTACACCTTC
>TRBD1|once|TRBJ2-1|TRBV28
CASSPSTGSQFWEQFF
TGTGCCAGCAGTCCGTCGACAGGGAGCCAATTTTGGGAGCAGTTCTTC